The 15 T cell receptor beta chains given below trace back to one sample, sequenced in a study of CD4+ T cells in melanoma. Assay used: immunoSEQ multiplex PCR; TCRdb lists only in-frame clones, some missing. The sample has some 110,000 clones, over 80% seen once. Sequencing was done on a sample of peripheral blood. These receptors were taken from a human donor with melanoma.

The rearrangement links TRBV5-6 to TRBJ1-1; D possibly corresponds to TRBD1 (5 bases). V was cut by 2 bases and J by 5 bases, with 13 bases left in between. This CDR3 is 14 amino acids long. Germline V CDR1 and CDR2: SGHDT, YYEEEE. CDR3 residues: CASSFPGRGTEAFF. CDR3 sequence (DNA): TGTGCCAGCAGCTTTCCAGGAAGGGGAACTGAAGCTTTCTTT.

The rearrangement links TRBV6-1 to TRBJ2-7, with 7 bases fitting TRBD1. There are 14 residues in the CDR3. Trimming took 5 bases from V and 7 from J; bases not matched to a gene: 11. Germline CDR1 reads MNHNS; CDR2 reads SASEGT. For the CDR3, the DNA is TGTGCCAGCAGTCCTTCCGACAGGGATCGAGAGCAGTACTTC. Amino acids: CASSPSDRDREQYF.

This chain links TRBV29-1 with TRBJ2-1; 8 nucleotides align to TRBD1. CDR1 and CDR2 from the germline V gene are SQVTM and ANQGSEA. The CDR3 contains 14 residues. V shed 7 bases, J shed 4 bases, and the junction held 9 bases outside the gene matches. As DNA, the CDR3 is TGCAGCGACCGTCGACAGGGGTTGTACAATGAGCAGTTCTTC. It encodes CSDRRQGLYNEQFF.

The rearrangement links TRBV29-1 to TRBJ2-1, with TRBD2 identical over 8 bases. Germline V CDR1 and CDR2: SQVTM, ANQGSEA. CDR3 length equals 13 residues. J lost 4 bases, V lost 5 bases, and 4 bases had no gene match. The CDR3 region has the DNA TGCAGCGTTCGGTCTAGCGGGTACAATGAGCAGTTCTTC. Translation gives CSVRSSGYNEQFF.

The chain uses TRBV5-1 and TRBJ2-7, with D perhaps matching TRBD1 (6 bases). Germline assignment: CDR1 SGHRS and CDR2 YFSETQ. Trimming removed 4 bases at V and 3 bases at J, with 17 bases between. The CDR3 covers 15 residues. CDR3 nucleotides: TGCGCCAGCAGCCCCCACGGCCGGACAGACTACGAGCAGTACTTC. Its protein product is CASSPHGRTDYEQYF.

This chain connects TRBV4-3 to TRBJ2-7; D perhaps matches TRBD1 (6 bases). V was cut by 5 bases and J by 2 bases, with 16 bases left in between. The CDR3 sequence is 15 residues long. Germline-derived CDR1 and CDR2 are LGHNA and YSLEER. In DNA, the CDR3 is TGCGCCAGCAGCTACAACCGGGACACAACCTACGAGCAGTACTTC. The encoded protein is CASSYNRDTTYEQYF.

This chain joins TRBV11-3 and TRBJ2-5, with D perhaps matching TRBD2 (6 bases). The CDR3 is 13 amino acids. CDR1 SGHNT and CDR2 YENEEA come from the germline V gene. The V and J ends lost 5 bases and 5 bases respectively, with 12 bases between them. CDR3 DNA: TGTGCCAGCAGCACGGGGGTGGGTGAGACCCAGTACTTC. Protein sequence: CASSTGVGETQYF.

This clone came up once. The chain joins TRBV5-1 to TRBJ2-5, with D hard to call. The CDR3 extends over 14 amino acids. CDR1 and CDR2 (germline): SGHRS, YFSETQ. The V end was cut by 0 bases, the J end by 5 bases, with 11 bases between. The CDR3 reads CASSLVLQRETQYF. DNA for the CDR3: TGCGCCAGCAGCTTGGTGTTACAGAGGGAGACCCAGTACTTC.

The CDR3 protein is CASSQDNTGIRYGYTF. The CDR3 DNA sequence: TGCGCCAGCAGCCAAGACAATACAGGGATACGCTATGGCTACACCTTC. The gene calls are TRBV4-1 and TRBJ1-2, with a possible D match to TRBD1 (6 bases). CDR1 and CDR2 (germline): MGHRA, YSYEKL. Trimming stripped 0 bases from V and 4 bases from J, with 15 bases between. This CDR3 spans 16 amino acids.

Written as DNA, the CDR3 is TGTGCCAGCAGCTTAGAGATCCTAGCGGGAAGGGAGACCCAGTACTTC. It specifies CASSLEILAGRETQYF. The chain combines TRBV11-2 with TRBJ2-5, with 9 positions matching TRBD2. The CDR3 contains 16 residues. Trimming at V came to 0 bases and at J to 5 bases, leaving 7 bases not matched to a gene. CDR1 SGHAT and CDR2 FQNNGV come from the germline V gene.

The V gene is TRBV6-5, the J gene TRBJ2-1; D possibly corresponds to TRBD1 (5 bases). This CDR3 comprises 13 residues. Deletions cut 7 bases from V and 4 bases from J, with 11 bases between. In germline, CDR1 is MNHEY, CDR2 SVGAGI. The CDR3 here is CASKSPGYNEQFF. DNA for the CDR3: TGTGCCAGCAAATCCCCAGGGTACAATGAGCAGTTCTTC.

The V call is TRBV5-4, the J call TRBJ2-5, with 13 bases aligning to TRBD2. V dropped 0 bases and J dropped 5; count of bases not matched to a gene: 4. Germline lookup yields CDR1 SGHNT and CDR2 YYREEE (reference sequence). This CDR3 region has 16 residues. DNA for the CDR3: TGTGCCAGCAGCTTGGGGACTAGCGGGAGTAAGGAGACCCAGTACTTC. Translated: CASSLGTSGSKETQYF.

The chain employs TRBV2 and TRBJ2-7; the D is unclear. Trimming took off 7 bases at V and 7 bases at J, with 8 bases between the two ends. The CDR3 has 10 residues. Germline V gives CDR1 SNHLY, CDR2 FYNNEI. CDR3 coding DNA: TGTGCCAGCATGCTGGAGGAGCAGTACTTC. This translates into CASMLEEQYF.

This chain connects TRBV9 to TRBJ2-1; 14 bases match TRBD2. Per germline, CDR1 SGDLS and CDR2 YYNGEE. Losses at the gene ends were 4 bases for V and 7 bases for J; bases not matched to a gene: 7. The CDR3 consists of 16 residues. As DNA, the CDR3 is TGTGCCAGCAGCTTCGGGACTAGCGGGAGTTCGAATGAGCAGTTCTTC. Translation gives CASSFGTSGSSNEQFF.

This chain links TRBV28 with TRBJ2-7; a possible D gene is TRBD2 (6 bases). The germline gives CDR1 MDHEN, CDR2 SYDVKM. The germline V and J ends were trimmed by 6 bases and 4 bases, with 13 bases remaining between them. The CDR3 contains 13 residues. CDR3 residues: CASRAPGRYEQYF. The CDR3 DNA follows: TGTGCCAGCAGGGCCCCAGGGAGGTACGAGCAGTACTTC.